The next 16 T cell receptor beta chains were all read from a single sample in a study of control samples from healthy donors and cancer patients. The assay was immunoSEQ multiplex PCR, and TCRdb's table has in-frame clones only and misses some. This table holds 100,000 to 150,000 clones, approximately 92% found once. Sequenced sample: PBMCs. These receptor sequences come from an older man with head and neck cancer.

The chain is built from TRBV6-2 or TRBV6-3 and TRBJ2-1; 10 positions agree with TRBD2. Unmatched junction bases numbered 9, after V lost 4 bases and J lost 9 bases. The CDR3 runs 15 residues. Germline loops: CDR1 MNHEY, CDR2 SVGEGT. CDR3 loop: CASSSPGLAHPEQFF. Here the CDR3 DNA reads TGTGCCAGCAGTTCACCGGGACTAGCGCACCCTGAGCAGTTCTTC.

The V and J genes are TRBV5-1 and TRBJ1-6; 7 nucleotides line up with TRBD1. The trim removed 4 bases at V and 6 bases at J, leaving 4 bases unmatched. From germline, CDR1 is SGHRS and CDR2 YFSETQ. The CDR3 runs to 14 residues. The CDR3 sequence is CASSRDRVNSPLHF. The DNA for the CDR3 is TGCGCCAGCAGCCGAGACAGGGTTAATTCACCCCTCCACTTT.

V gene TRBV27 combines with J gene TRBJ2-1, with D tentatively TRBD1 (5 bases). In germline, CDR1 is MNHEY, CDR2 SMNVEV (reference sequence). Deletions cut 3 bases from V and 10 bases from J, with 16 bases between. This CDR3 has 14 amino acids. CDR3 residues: CASSFGQGMGEQFF. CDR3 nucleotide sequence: TGTGCCAGCAGTTTCGGGCAGGGCATGGGCGAGCAGTTCTTC.

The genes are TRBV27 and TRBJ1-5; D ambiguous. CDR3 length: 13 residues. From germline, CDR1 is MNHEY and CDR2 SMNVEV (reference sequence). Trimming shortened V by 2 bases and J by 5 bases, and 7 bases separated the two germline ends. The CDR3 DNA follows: TGTGCCAGCAGTTTAACCCGAGATCAGCCCCAGCATTTT. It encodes CASSLTRDQPQHF.

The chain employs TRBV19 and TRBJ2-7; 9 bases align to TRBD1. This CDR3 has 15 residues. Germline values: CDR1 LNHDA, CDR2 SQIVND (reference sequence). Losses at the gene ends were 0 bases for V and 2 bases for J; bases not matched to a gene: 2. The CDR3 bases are TGTGCCAGTAGTATAGAAGGGACAGGGACCTACGAGCAGTACTTC. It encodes CASSIEGTGTYEQYF. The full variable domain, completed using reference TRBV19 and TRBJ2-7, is DGGITQSPKYLFRKEGQNVTLSCEQNLNHDAMYWYRQDPGQGLRLIYYSQIVNDFQKGDIAEGYSVSREKKESFPLTVTSAQKNPTAFYLCASSIEGTGTYEQYFGPGTRLTVT.

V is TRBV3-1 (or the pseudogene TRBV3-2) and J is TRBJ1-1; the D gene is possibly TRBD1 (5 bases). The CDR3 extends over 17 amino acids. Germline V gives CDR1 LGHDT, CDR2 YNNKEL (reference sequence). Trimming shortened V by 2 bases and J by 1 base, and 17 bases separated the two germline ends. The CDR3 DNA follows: TGTGCCAGCAGCCAAAATGAGGGCAGGGCCCCGAACACTGAAGCTTTCTTT. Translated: CASSQNEGRAPNTEAFF.

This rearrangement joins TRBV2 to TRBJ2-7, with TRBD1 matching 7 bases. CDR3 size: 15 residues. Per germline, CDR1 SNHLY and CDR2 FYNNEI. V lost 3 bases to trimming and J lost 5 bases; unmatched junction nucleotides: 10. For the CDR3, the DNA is TGTGCCAGCAGTGAGTATACCGGGACAGAGAACGAGCAGTACTTC. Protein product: CASSEYTGTENEQYF.

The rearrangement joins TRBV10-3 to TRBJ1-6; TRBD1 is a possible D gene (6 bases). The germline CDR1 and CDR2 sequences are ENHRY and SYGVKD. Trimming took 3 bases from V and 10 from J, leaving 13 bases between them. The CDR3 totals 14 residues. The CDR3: CAISEVRGGSPLHF. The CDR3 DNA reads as TGTGCCATCAGTGAAGTCAGGGGAGGGTCACCCCTCCACTTT.

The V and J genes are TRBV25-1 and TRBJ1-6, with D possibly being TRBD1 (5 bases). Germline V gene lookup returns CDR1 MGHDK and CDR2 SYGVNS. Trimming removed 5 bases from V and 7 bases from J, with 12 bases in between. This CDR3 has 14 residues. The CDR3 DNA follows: TGTGCCAGCAGTACCGGGGGGATGAATTCACCCCTCCACTTT. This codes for CASSTGGMNSPLHF.

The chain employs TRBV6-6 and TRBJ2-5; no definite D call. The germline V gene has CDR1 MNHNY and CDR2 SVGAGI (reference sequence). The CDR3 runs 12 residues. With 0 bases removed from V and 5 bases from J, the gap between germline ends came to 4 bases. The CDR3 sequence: CASSYSRETQYF. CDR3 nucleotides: TGTGCCAGCAGTTACTCGAGGGAGACCCAGTACTTC.

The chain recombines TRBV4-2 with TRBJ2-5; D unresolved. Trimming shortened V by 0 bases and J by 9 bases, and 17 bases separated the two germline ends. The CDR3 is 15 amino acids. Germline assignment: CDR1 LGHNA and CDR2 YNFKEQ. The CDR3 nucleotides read TGTGCCAGCAGCCAAGAATGGGCTAGTCTGTTGGCCCAGTACTTC. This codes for CASSQEWASLLAQYF.

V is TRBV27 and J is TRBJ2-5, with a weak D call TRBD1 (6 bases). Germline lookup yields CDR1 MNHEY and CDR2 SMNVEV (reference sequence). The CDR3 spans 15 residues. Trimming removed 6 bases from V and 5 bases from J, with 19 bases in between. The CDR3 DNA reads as TGTGCCAGCAGCCCCTACAGGGTGCCACCGGAGACCCAGTACTTC. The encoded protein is CASSPYRVPPETQYF.

Here the CDR3 reads CASTKTRVAGYTF. Here the CDR3 DNA reads TGTGCCAGCACTAAAACCAGGGTGGCGGGCTACACCTTC. The V gene is TRBV11-2, the J gene TRBJ1-2; possible D gene TRBD1, 5 bases. This CDR3 spans 13 amino acids. Per germline, CDR1 SGHAT and CDR2 FQNNGV. V dropped 7 bases and J dropped 8 bases, with 17 bases sitting between them.

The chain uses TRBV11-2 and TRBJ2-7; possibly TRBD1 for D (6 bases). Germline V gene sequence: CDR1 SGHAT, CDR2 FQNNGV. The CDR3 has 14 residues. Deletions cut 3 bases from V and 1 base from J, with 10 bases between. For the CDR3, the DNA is TGTGCCAGCAGCTTCGGACAGAGATCCTACGAGCAGTACTTC. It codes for CASSFGQRSYEQYF.

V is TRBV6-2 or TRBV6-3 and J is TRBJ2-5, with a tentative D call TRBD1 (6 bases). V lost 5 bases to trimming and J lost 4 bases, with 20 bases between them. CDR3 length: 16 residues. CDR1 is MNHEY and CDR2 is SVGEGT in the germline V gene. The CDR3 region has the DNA TGTGCCAGCAGTACAGGGTTATCAGGGTTGGTAGAGACCCAGTACTTC. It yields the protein CASSTGLSGLVETQYF.

CDR3 amino acids: CASSLSTVASTDTQYF. DNA for the CDR3: TGTGCCAGCAGCCTTTCTACGGTCGCTAGCACAGATACGCAGTATTTT. The chain employs TRBV5-6 and TRBJ2-3, with no clear D. This CDR3 comprises 16 residues. Germline CDR1 is SGHDT and CDR2 is YYEEEE. Deletions cut 4 bases from V and 0 bases from J, with 15 bases between.